These T cell receptor beta chains were read from a single sample in a study of radiotherapy plus CTLA-4 blockade in lung cancer. Only in-frame clones appear in the TCRdb table, and some are missing; sequencing was by immunoSEQ multiplex PCR. The sample shows about 40,000 clones, about four fifths of them seen only once. The material was peripheral blood, obtained from a patient treated with radiotherapy plus ipilimumab. The source of these receptors is a human donor with non-small cell lung cancer that progressed on radiotherapy plus ipilimumab. Both conserved end residues are part of each CDR3. The D gene is left open where the match is weak. Expanded clones get a size class; other rows say once, few or many, or leave the size out.

j_call | v_call | d_call | cdr3_length | clone_size | cdr3_aa | cdr3_nt
TRBJ1-2 | TRBV19 | . | 14 | . | CASRKTGAIYGYTF | TGTGCCAGTAGAAAGACAGGAGCGATCTATGGCTACACCTTC
TRBJ1-2 | TRBV30 | TRBD1 | 16 | few | CAWKVRQGAENYGYTF | TGTGCCTGGAAGGTCAGGCAGGGGGCAGAAAACTATGGCTACACCTTC
TRBJ2-2 | TRBV19 | . | 17 | few | CASSTSVDSLNTGELFF | TGTGCCAGTAGTACGTCGGTTGACAGCTTAAACACCGGGGAGCTGTTTTTT
TRBJ1-6 | TRBV2 | . | 14 | . | CASRGRTGSSPLHF | TGTGCCAGCAGGGGGAGAACAGGGAGTTCACCCCTCCACTTT
TRBJ1-4 | TRBV18 | TRBD1 | 17 | . | CASSPSATGATNEKLFF | TGTGCCAGCTCACCAAGTGCGACAGGGGCAACTAATGAAAAACTGTTTTTT
TRBJ1-5 | TRBV28 | . | 14 | . | CASSRRDINQPQHF | TGTGCCAGCAGCCGCCGGGACATCAATCAGCCCCAGCATTTT
TRBJ2-7 | TRBV18 | . | 14 | . | CASSADMANYEQYF | TGTGCCAGCTCAGCTGACATGGCGAACTACGAGCAGTACTTC
TRBJ2-5 | TRBV7-2 | TRBD2 | 15 | . | CASSWTSGGRETQYF | TGTGCCAGCAGCTGGACTAGCGGGGGGAGGGAGACCCAGTACTTC
TRBJ2-5 | TRBV2 | . | 16 | . | CASSGRDHMYQETQYF | TGTGCCAGCAGTGGGAGGGACCACATGTACCAAGAGACCCAGTACTTC
TRBJ1-1 | TRBV25-1 | TRBD1 | 17 | . | CASSELGTGRGGTEAFF | TGTGCCAGCAGTGAATTAGGGACAGGGAGAGGGGGCACTGAAGCTTTCTTT
TRBJ1-2 | TRBV6-5 | TRBD1 | 14 | . | CASRLGTGNYGYTF | TGTGCCAGCAGGCTAGGGACAGGGAATTATGGCTACACCTTC
TRBJ2-3 | TRBV7-6 | TRBD2 | 18 | . | CASSLGLAGLAETDTQYF | TGTGCCAGCAGCTTAGGGCTAGCGGGGCTGGCGGAGACAGATACGCAGTATTTT
TRBJ2-2 | TRBV27 | . | 13 | few | CASRPTVTGELFF | TGTGCCAGCAGGCCCACAGTAACCGGGGAGCTGTTTTTT
TRBJ2-6 | TRBV5-1 | TRBD2 | 17 | few | CASSSTSGHSGANVLTF | TGCGCCAGCAGTTCGACTAGCGGGCACTCTGGGGCCAACGTCCTGACTTTC
TRBJ1-1 | TRBV10-3 | . | 13 | . | CAISVESPREAFF | TGTGCCATCAGTGTTGAGTCTCCCCGTGAAGCTTTCTTT
TRBJ2-7 | TRBV6-1 | . | 14 | . | CASSEGAEGYEQYF | TGTGCCAGCAGTGAAGGTGCGGAAGGCTACGAGCAGTACTTC
TRBJ2-3 | TRBV5-1 | TRBD1 | 13 | . | CASRTGGTDTQYF | TGCGCCAGCAGGACAGGGGGGACAGATACGCAGTATTTT
TRBJ2-7 | TRBV2 | TRBD2 | 12 | . | CASSEAGGRQYF | TGTGCCAGCAGTGAAGCGGGCGGGAGACAGTACTTC
TRBJ2-1 | TRBV25-1 | . | 13 | . | CASSTGSRVEQFF | TGTGCCAGCAGTACCGGGTCTCGCGTTGAGCAGTTCTTC
TRBJ2-7 | TRBV27 | TRBD1 | 14 | . | CASSFGTGIYEQYF | TGTGCCAGCAGTTTCGGGACAGGGATCTACGAGCAGTACTTC
TRBJ1-1 | TRBV10-1 | . | 13 | . | CASSPGRYTEAFF | TGCGCCAGCAGCCCCGGGAGATACACTGAAGCTTTCTTT
TRBJ1-1 | TRBV7-6 | . | 13 | . | CASSAGQNTEAFF | TGTGCCAGCAGCGCAGGACAGAACACTGAAGCTTTCTTT
TRBJ2-7 | TRBV27 | TRBD2 | 15 | . | CASSPRRGTTNEQYF | TGTGCCAGCAGTCCCCGCCGAGGGACTACAAACGAGCAGTACTTC
TRBJ2-7 | TRBV9 | . | 16 | . | CASSVGGGQDLREQYF | TGTGCCAGCAGCGTTGGGGGGGGCCAGGACCTAAGAGAGCAGTACTTC
TRBJ2-3 | TRBV4-1 | . | 12 | few | CASSHGPGTQYF | TGCGCCAGCAGCCACGGCCCAGGGACGCAGTATTTT
TRBJ1-2 | TRBV5-5 | . | 15 | . | CASSTQVRGNLGYTF | TGTGCCAGCAGCACACAAGTGAGGGGGAATTTAGGCTACACCTTC
TRBJ1-2 | TRBV7-3 | . | 12 | . | CASRLGDYGYTF | TGTGCCAGCAGGTTGGGCGACTATGGCTACACCTTC
TRBJ1-6 | TRBV7-9 | . | 16 | few | CASSLEAFGLNSPLHF | TGTGCCAGCAGCTTAGAGGCATTCGGGTTGAATTCACCCCTCCACTTT